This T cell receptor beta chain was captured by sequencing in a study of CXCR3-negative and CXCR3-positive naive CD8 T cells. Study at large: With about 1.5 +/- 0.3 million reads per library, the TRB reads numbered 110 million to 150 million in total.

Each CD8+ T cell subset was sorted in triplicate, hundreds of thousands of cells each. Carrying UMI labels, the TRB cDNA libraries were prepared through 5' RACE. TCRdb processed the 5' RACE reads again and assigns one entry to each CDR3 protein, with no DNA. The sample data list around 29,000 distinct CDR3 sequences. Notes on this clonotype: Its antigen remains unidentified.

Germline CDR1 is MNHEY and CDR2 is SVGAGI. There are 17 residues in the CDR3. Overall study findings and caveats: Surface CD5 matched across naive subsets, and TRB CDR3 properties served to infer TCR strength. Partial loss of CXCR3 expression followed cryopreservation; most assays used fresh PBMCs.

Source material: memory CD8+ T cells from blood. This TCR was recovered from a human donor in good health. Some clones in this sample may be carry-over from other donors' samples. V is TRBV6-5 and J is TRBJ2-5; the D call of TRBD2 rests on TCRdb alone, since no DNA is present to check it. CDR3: CASSYSKSVKGGETQYF.